The rows below give T cell receptor beta chains drawn from one sample of a study of blood T cells in healthy people across ages. TCRdb itself ran the 5' RACE reads through MiXCR, one entry per CDR3 protein. This table holds almost 800,000 distinct CDR3 sequences, more than 45% found once. Material for sequencing was blood. These receptors were obtained from a man aged 25 to 40 in good health. Each CDR3 is given with its conserved first and last residue. Each record gives: clone size, J gene, V gene, D gene, CDR3 protein, CDR3 DNA. A D gene is named only where the DNA matches it firmly. Where a row states a size, it is once, few, many or the class of an expanded clone; other rows omit it.

clone_size: few
j_call: TRBJ2-5
v_call: TRBV5-1
d_call: TRBD1
cdr3_aa: CASSDVDRGNQETQYF
cdr3_nt: TGCGCCAGCAGTGACGTCGACAGGGGAAATCAAGAGACCCAGTACTTC

clone_size: NA
j_call: TRBJ1-1
v_call: TRBV29-1
d_call: TRBD1
cdr3_aa: CSLSRGLNTEAFF
cdr3_nt: TGCAGCTTATCCAGGGGGCTGAACACTGAAGCTTTCTTT

clone_size: NA
j_call: TRBJ2-5
v_call: TRBV7-9
d_call: NA
cdr3_aa: CASSLIVGGQTQYF
cdr3_nt: TGTGCCAGCAGCTTAATCGTAGGAGGCCAGACCCAGTACTTC

clone_size: NA
j_call: TRBJ2-7
v_call: TRBV18
d_call: NA
cdr3_aa: CASSPGEGATDEQYF
cdr3_nt: TGTGCCAGCTCACCTGGGGAGGGGGCAACAGACGAGCAGTACTTC

clone_size: NA
j_call: TRBJ1-6
v_call: TRBV7-2
d_call: NA
cdr3_aa: CASSPLLGGSPLHF
cdr3_nt: TGTGCCAGCAGCCCACTTTTAGGAGGATCACCCCTCCACTTT

clone_size: NA
j_call: TRBJ2-3
v_call: TRBV24-1
d_call: TRBD2
cdr3_aa: CATGTSGLDTQYF
cdr3_nt: TGTGCCACCGGGACTAGCGGTCTAGATACGCAGTATTTT

clone_size: NA
j_call: TRBJ2-1
v_call: TRBV20-1
d_call: NA
cdr3_aa: CSAPPSGPDNEQFF
cdr3_nt: TGCAGTGCTCCCCCTTCAGGGCCGGACAATGAGCAGTTCTTC

clone_size: NA
j_call: TRBJ1-2
v_call: TRBV20-1
d_call: NA
cdr3_aa: CSARRGARGYTF
cdr3_nt: TGCAGTGCTAGGAGGGGGGCGCGCGGCTACACCTTC

clone_size: few
j_call: TRBJ1-2
v_call: TRBV4-3
d_call: TRBD1
cdr3_aa: CASSPADRGANYGYTF
cdr3_nt: TGCGCTAGCAGCCCGGCGGACAGGGGAGCTAACTATGGCTACACCTTC

clone_size: few
j_call: TRBJ1-1
v_call: TRBV4-2
d_call: NA
cdr3_aa: CASSQDRSPGIPTEAFF
cdr3_nt: TGTGCCAGCAGCCAAGATCGATCTCCAGGGATCCCCACTGAAGCTTTCTTT